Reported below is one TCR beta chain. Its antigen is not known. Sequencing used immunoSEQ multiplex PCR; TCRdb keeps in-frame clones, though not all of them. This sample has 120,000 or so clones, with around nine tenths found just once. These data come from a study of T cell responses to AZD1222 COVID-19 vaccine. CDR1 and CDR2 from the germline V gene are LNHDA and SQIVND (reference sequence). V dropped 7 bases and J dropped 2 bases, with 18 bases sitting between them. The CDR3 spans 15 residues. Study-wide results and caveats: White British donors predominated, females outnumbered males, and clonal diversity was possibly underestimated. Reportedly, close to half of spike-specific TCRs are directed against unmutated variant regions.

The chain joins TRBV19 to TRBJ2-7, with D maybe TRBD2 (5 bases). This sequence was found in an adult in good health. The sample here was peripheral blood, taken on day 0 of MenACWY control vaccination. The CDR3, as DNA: TGTGCCAGTACCAACCCCCGGAGGACCCCCTACGAGCAGTACTTC. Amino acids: CASTNPRRTPYEQYF. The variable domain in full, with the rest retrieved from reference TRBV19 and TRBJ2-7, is DGGITQSPKYLFRKEGQNVTLSCEQNLNHDAMYWYRQDPGQGLRLIYYSQIVNDFQKGDIAEGYSVSREKKESFPLTVTSAQKNPTAFYLCASTNPRRTPYEQYFGPGTRLTVT.